This T cell receptor beta chain was sequenced for a study of blood T cell repertoires in COVID-19. Overall study context: Italy, Spain and the United States were the sources of the convalescent and acute COVID-19 samples. Nucleic acid was either cDNA or gDNA, and it came from T cells, B-cell-depleted T cells, or PBMCs.

Germline V gene data show CDR1 as SGHTA and CDR2 as FQGTGA. V lost 5 bases, J lost 7 bases, and 6 bases stayed unmatched. The CDR3 is 15 residues long. Authors' methods: The assay estimated nucleated cells by amplifying reference gene primers. Repertoires were generated with immunoSEQ multiplex PCR, while TCRdb's copy carries only in-frame clones and drops some. V and J calls and clone size come straight from that table; D and trimming were deduced from the DNA. The sample lists about 11,000 clones, approximately 88% occurring once. This chain connects TRBV7-3 to TRBJ2-1; 12 bases match TRBD2. The sequence came from a human donor in a cohort sampled during active COVID-19. Source material: peripheral blood. The CDR3 region has the DNA TGTGCCAGCAGCCCAGGACTAGCGGGATTTAATGAGCAGTTCTTC. Translation: CASSPGLAGFNEQFF. Complete variable domain (other parts from reference TRBV7-3 and TRBJ2-1): GAGVSQTPSNKVTEKGKYVELRCDPISGHTALYWYRQSLGQGPEFLIYFQGTGAADDSGLPNDRFFAVRPEGSVSTLKIQRTERGDSAVYLCASSPGLAGFNEQFFGPGTRLTVL.